The source of this T cell receptor (beta chain) is a study of technical replicates of blood from four donors. Libraries were prepared by immunoSEQ multiplex PCR; TCRdb keeps only in-frame clonotypes and omits some of them. The sample lists around 83,000 clones; approximately 94% were seen once. The V end lost 4 bases, the J end lost 4 bases, and 18 bases lay between the germline ends. This CDR3 comprises 15 residues. The germline V gene encodes CDR1 SGHNT and CDR2 YYREEE (reference sequence). The sample comprised T cells isolated from PBMCs. This sequence joins TRBV5-4 and TRBJ2-7; perhaps TRBD2 as D (6 bases). The TCR originated in a human donor in good health. The CDR3 region is CASSPSFGGGYEQYF. The CDR3 coding sequence is TGTGCCAGCAGCCCCTCCTTCGGGGGAGGATACGAGCAGTACTTC.